Here is one T cell receptor beta chain with its context. Its matching antigen is unknown. Given a much more abundant clone one base away, this may be a read error. The sample originates from a study of response to subunit inactivated influenza vaccine. Germline V gene sequence: CDR1 MNHEY, CDR2 SVGEGT. This CDR3 is 14 amino acids long. General observations from the study: T cells newly recruited by each seasonal influenza vaccination are few, the authors suggested.

TCRdb re-called the RT-PCR reads with MiXCR, one entry per CDR3 protein. The sample includes 700,000 to 900,000 distinct CDR3 sequences, roughly 20% of them seen just once. This clonotype was sampled from a man in his fifties who received an inactivated influenza vaccine. The specimen was PBMCs from blood, collected around 5 days after vaccination. The chain links TRBV6-2 or TRBV6-3 to TRBJ2-3; 7 nucleotides agree with TRBD1. CDR3 loop: CSSSPGTVTDTQYF. CDR3 sequence (DNA): TGTTCCAGCAGTCCCGGGACAGTAACCGATACGCAGTATTTT.